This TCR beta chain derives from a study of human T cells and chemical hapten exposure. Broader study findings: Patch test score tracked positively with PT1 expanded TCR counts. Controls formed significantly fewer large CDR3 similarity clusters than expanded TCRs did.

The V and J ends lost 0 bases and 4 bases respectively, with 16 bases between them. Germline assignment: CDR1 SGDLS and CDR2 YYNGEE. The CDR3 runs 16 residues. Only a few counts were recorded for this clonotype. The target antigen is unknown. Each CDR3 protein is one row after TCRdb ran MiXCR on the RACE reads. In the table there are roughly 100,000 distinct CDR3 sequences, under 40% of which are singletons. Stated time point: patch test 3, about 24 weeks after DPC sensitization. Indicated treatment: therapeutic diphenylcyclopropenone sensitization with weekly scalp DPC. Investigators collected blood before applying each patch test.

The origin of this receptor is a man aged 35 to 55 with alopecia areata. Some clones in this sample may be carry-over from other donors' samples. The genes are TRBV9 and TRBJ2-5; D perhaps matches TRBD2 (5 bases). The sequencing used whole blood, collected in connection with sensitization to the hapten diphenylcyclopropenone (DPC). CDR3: CASSVDVTAGGETQYF. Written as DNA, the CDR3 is TGTGCCAGCAGCGTAGACGTGACGGCCGGAGGAGAGACCCAGTACTTC.